This record concerns one TCR beta chain sequence. Its specific antigen is unknown. No base-level quality is on record; no much larger clone is a single base apart. This entry is derived from a study of blood T cell repertoires in COVID-19 (dated by TCRdb to the early 2020s). Describing the broader study: The collaborator samples originated in the United States, Italy and Spain and spanned the acute and convalescent phases of COVID-19. The material from the prospective study consisted of cDNA or gDNA derived from T cells, B-cell-depleted T cells, or PBMCs. Subjects who had been exposed to COVID-19, were actively infected with it, or had recovered from it provided the deeply sampled blood TCRbeta repertoires that made up the dataset. A freely available public database, intended as a resource for researchers studying the immune response to SARS-CoV-2, is where the repertoires were released. The samples were drawn from the first 160 participants of the ongoing ImmuneRACE study and from 1,200 or so subjects provided by 6 global collaborators. Nearly every sample came with metadata listing a de-identified subject ID, COVID-19 status, age in years and sex. Where available, HLA class I and class II types were taken from metadata supplied by the sample provider and were not determined by assay-based typing. Study-wide findings and limitations: How much clinical and demographic metadata was included differed by source and by participant, and the metadata was provided uncurated.

Each collaborating institution followed its own protocols to collect whole blood in K2EDTA tubes. For TCRbeta analysis, collaborator samples were shipped as frozen whole blood, as isolated PBMCs, or as DNA extracted from either sample type. TCRbeta CDR3 regions were amplified from genomic DNA by means of the immunoSEQ Assay, a bias-controlled multiplex PCR. The study's processing was this. Nucleated cell counts per sample were estimated from amplification of reference gene primers within the assay. To quantify the absolute abundance of each unique TCRbeta CDR3 rearrangement, sequence reads were collapsed and filtered. Productive Simpson clonality was computed per sample as the square root of Simpson's diversity index over productive rearrangements. TCRdb holds this immuneACCESS table with in-frame rearrangements only. Some clones are missing; in checked studies, unresolved V genes explain under half, and the rest has no known cause. Clonal size and the V and J genes are those of that table, whereas D and trimming came from the DNA. The sample records more than 200,000 clones, roughly four fifths of which are singletons. Jointly, the top ten make up less than 5.5% of the sample.

From its cysteine to its phenylalanine, the CDR3 spans 14 amino acids. Solely the CDR3 DNA is kept, with 42 bases framed from the first base. The germline V gene yields SGHVS for CDR1 and FQNEAQ for CDR2. The germline ends are 9 bases apart after V is trimmed by 2 bases and J by 1 base. The source of this sequence is a man aged 45 to 65 with active or convalescent COVID-19. The sequencing input was peripheral blood. The V and J genes are TRBV7-8 and TRBJ2-7, with the D gene call left open. The CDR3 in this case is CASSLSMSSYEQYF. The DNA sequence is TGTGCCAGCAGCTTAAGCATGTCGTCCTACGAGCAGTACTTC.